This T cell receptor beta chain derives from a study of blood T cells in healthy people across ages. The study, taken as a whole, reports: Naive T cell percentage showed a strong correlation with the diversity of TCR beta. Significant beta diversity loss was already apparent by age around 36, declining roughly linearly.

Concerning this clonotype: The antigen is not known.

Per individual sample, total RNA of at least 5.5 micrograms was extracted. A J-beta primer mix and a sample-barcoded 5' primer were used in a second PCR of roughly 6 to 12 cycles. Through a template-switch adaptor with 12 random nucleotides, each cDNA molecule received a tag. TCRdb called the 5' RACE reads again in MiXCR, with one record for every CDR3 protein. The sample lists fewer than 900,000 distinct CDR3 sequences, about half seen once, with roughly 30% in the top ten. Germline CDR1 is LNHDA and CDR2 is SQIVND (reference sequence). Trimming pared 3 bases from V and 1 base from J, leaving 13 bases between. This CDR3 has 15 amino acids.

The clonotype comes from a woman aged 60-70 years in good health. Specimen: blood. The chain uses TRBV19 and TRBJ2-7; no definite D call. As DNA, the CDR3 is TGTGCCAGTAGTATGGGGAATCTCGGGTCCTACGAGCAGTACTTC. It codes for CASSMGNLGSYEQYF.